This TCR beta chain derives from a study of PD-1 blockade in classical Hodgkin lymphoma. Overall study context: It was nivolumab at 3 mg/kg, given intravenously every 2 weeks, that patients received. Study observations and caveats: Lower baseline TCR diversity was reported for newly diagnosed patients than for healthy donors. Compared with baseline, CD4+ but not CD8+ TCR diversity had risen significantly by C4D1.

This table comes from immunoSEQ multiplex PCR, and its TCRdb copy is limited to in-frame clones, with some not included. The table lists 16,000 or so clones, 83% of them singletons. This clone was seen only a few times. Its antigen is currently unknown. Documented time point: cycle 4 day 1 (C4D1), after more than five weeks of nivolumab. All patients relapsed after autologous stem cell transplantation, and brentuximab vedotin exposure varied. The source is a human donor with classical Hodgkin lymphoma. The material sequenced was peripheral blood mononuclear cells (PBMCs), taken before the fourth cycle of nivolumab.

The CDR3 DNA sequence: TGCGCCAGCAGGGAGGGGTTGTTGGCCCAGCATTTT. It translates to CASREGLLAQHF. The chain links TRBV23-1 to TRBJ1-5; D is perhaps TRBD1 (5 bases). TRBV23-1 belongs to the ORF category, with a function that is uncertain. The CDR3 runs to 12 residues. Trimming shortened V by 6 bases and J by 11 bases, and 14 bases separated the two germline ends.